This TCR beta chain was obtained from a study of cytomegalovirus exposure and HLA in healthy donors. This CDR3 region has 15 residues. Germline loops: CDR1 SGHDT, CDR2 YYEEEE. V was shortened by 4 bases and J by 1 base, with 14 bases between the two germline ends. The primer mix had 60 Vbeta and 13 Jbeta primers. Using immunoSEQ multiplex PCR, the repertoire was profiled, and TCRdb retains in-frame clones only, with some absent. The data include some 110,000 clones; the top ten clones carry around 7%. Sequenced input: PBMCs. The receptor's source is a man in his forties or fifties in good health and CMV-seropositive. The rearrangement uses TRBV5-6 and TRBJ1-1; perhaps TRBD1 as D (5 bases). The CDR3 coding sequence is TGTGCCAGCAGCCTCACGTTCAGGGAGAACACTGAAGCTTTCTTT. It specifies CASSLTFRENTEAFF.